These 25 T cell receptor beta chains share one sample of origin, sequenced in a study of T-cell memory formation after mild COVID-19. TCRdb ran MiXCR on the 5' RACE reads and lists one entry per CDR3 protein. The data hold approximately 570,000 distinct CDR3 sequences, with over 15% observed a single time. The sequencing input was PBMCs or a T cell subset sorted from them (not recorded which). These receptors originate from an adult woman who had mild COVID-19 (a few samples of this study predate the infection). Cell type and time point are not known.

This clonotype has a handful of counts. V usage is TRBV7-8 and J usage is TRBJ2-5; 11 bases map to TRBD2. CDR3 length: 18 amino acids. Germline CDR1 and CDR2: SGHVS and FQNEAQ. With 5 bases clipped from V and 0 bases from J, the junction kept 11 bases outside the gene matches. The CDR3 nucleotides are TGTGCCAGCAGCCCCGGGACTAGCGGATGGGCCTACCAAGAGACCCAGTACTTC. Translation: CASSPGTSGWAYQETQYF. The variable domain in full, completed from reference TRBV7-8 and TRBJ2-5, reads GAGVSQSPRYKVAKRGQDVALRCDPISGHVSLFWYQQALGQGPEFLTYFQNEAQLDKSGLPSDRFFAERPEGSVSTLKIQRTQQEDSAVYLCASSPGTSGWAYQETQYFGPGTRLLVL.

The rearrangement joins TRBV2 to TRBJ2-5; D is perhaps TRBD2 (5 bases). This CDR3 contains 14 residues. With 3 bases removed from V and 5 bases from J, the gap between germline ends came to 13 bases. Germline V gene data show CDR1 as SNHLY and CDR2 as FYNNEI. The CDR3 DNA reads as TGTGCCAGCAGTGACGACGAGGGTTGGGAGACCCAGTACTTC. Translated, it gives CASSDDEGWETQYF.

The CDR3 nucleotides read TGCAGTGCTGACAGGGGCCCCACTGAAGCTTTCTTT. Protein: CSADRGPTEAFF. This chain connects TRBV20-1 to TRBJ1-1; 8 nucleotides line up with TRBD1. The CDR3 runs 12 residues. The junction had 3 bases not matched to a gene; V was cut back by 5 bases and J by 4 bases. Germline CDR1 is DFQATT and CDR2 is SNEGSKA (reference sequence).

This clonotype was observed a few times. The V gene is TRBV12-5, the J gene TRBJ2-1; no firm D call. The CDR3 extends over 16 amino acids. CDR1 LGHNT and CDR2 FRNRAP come from the germline V gene. V dropped 2 bases and J dropped 1 base, with 12 bases sitting between them. The CDR3 bases are TGTGCTAGTGGTTTGCGGGTGGGTCGGTCCTACAATGAGCAGTTCTTC. Translation: CASGLRVGRSYNEQFF.

This clonotype was counted a few times. V usage is TRBV24-1 and J usage is TRBJ1-1, with D perhaps matching TRBD1 (5 bases). Trimming pared 2 bases from V and 11 bases from J, leaving 20 bases between. The germline V gene has CDR1 KGHDR and CDR2 SFDVKD. The CDR3 extends over 15 amino acids. The CDR3 region is CATSDSSGTPVRAFF. The CDR3 DNA follows: TGTGCCACCAGTGATTCTTCCGGGACGCCGGTGAGGGCTTTCTTT.

This clonotype turned up a few times. The chain joins TRBV11-2 to TRBJ1-1; D remains unclear. V lost 1 base and J 1 base, leaving 13 bases between the germline ends. The CDR3 contains 16 residues. CDR1 is SGHAT, CDR2 FQNNGV, per germline. The CDR3 protein is CASSLAPSGGNTEAFF. The CDR3 DNA reads as TGTGCCAGCAGCTTAGCCCCCTCGGGAGGGAACACTGAAGCTTTCTTT.

The rearrangement joins TRBV4-3 to TRBJ2-3, with unresolved D. The ends were cut back, 2 bases at V and 5 bases at J, with 20 bases in the middle. Per germline, CDR1 LGHNA and CDR2 YSLEER. CDR3 length equals 17 residues. CDR3 amino acids: CASSQLSVRPVEDTQYF. Written as DNA, the CDR3 is TGCGCCAGCAGCCAACTTTCAGTCCGGCCAGTCGAAGATACGCAGTATTTT.

The CDR3 spells CASSLEPISYEQYF. CDR3 coding DNA: TGTGCCAGCAGCTTAGAACCAATATCCTACGAGCAGTACTTC. The chain is built from TRBV7-9 and TRBJ2-7; D gene unclear. V was cut by 1 base and J by 1 base, with 8 bases left in between. Germline V gives CDR1 SEHNR, CDR2 FQNEAQ (reference sequence). This CDR3 has 14 amino acids.

The chain is built from TRBV12-3 or TRBV12-4 and TRBJ2-2; 9 bases fit TRBD1. This CDR3 spans 15 amino acids. The V and J ends lost 5 bases and 3 bases, in that order; junction bases with no gene match: 4. The CDR3 DNA follows: TGTGCCAGCAGTCGGGGACAGGGTCACACCGGGGAGCTGTTTTTT. Translation gives CASSRGQGHTGELFF.

This clonotype has more than one count but fewer than ten. The chain carries TRBV6-6 and TRBJ1-4, with a tentative D call TRBD1 (5 bases). The CDR3 runs to 14 residues. Per the germline V gene, CDR1 is MNHNY and CDR2 is SVGAGI (reference sequence). V gave up 6 bases and J gave up 6 bases, with 14 bases separating them. The chain's CDR3 is CASSGGDWDEKLFF. CDR3 nucleotides: TGTGCCAGCAGCGGGGGGGACTGGGATGAAAAACTGTTTTTT.

This clonotype was counted only a few times. V and J are TRBV7-2 and TRBJ2-7, with 10 bases aligning to TRBD1. V lost 4 bases, J lost 2 bases, and 8 bases stayed unmatched. CDR3 length equals 16 residues. CDR1 is SGHTA and CDR2 is FQGNSA in the germline V gene. The CDR3 here is CASSSRGTGDPYEQYF. As DNA, the CDR3 is TGTGCCAGCAGCTCTAGGGGGACAGGGGATCCCTACGAGCAGTACTTC.

CDR3 sequence: CSARKAGPTSEQFF. DNA for the CDR3: TGCAGTGCTAGAAAGGCGGGACCAACAAGTGAGCAGTTCTTC. This chain links TRBV20-1 with TRBJ2-1; TRBD2 is a possible D gene (6 bases). This CDR3 region has 14 residues. V dropped 2 bases and J dropped 9 bases, with 17 bases sitting between them. The germline V gene has CDR1 DFQATT and CDR2 SNEGSKA (reference sequence).

The chain links TRBV7-8 to TRBJ2-4; 10 nucleotides align to TRBD2. V gave up 1 base and J gave up 15 bases; unmatched junction bases: 12. From germline, CDR1 is SGHVS and CDR2 FQNEAQ. The CDR3 has 15 amino acids. CDR3 nucleotides: TGTGCCAGCAGCTTAGAAAGGACTAGCGGAGGAGCGAGGTACTTC. Encoded protein: CASSLERTSGGARYF.

The chain carries TRBV9 and TRBJ2-3; perhaps TRBD1 as D (6 bases). Per the germline V gene, CDR1 is SGDLS and CDR2 is YYNGEE. This CDR3 contains 15 residues. Deletions cut 3 bases from V and 0 bases from J, with 11 bases between. The CDR3 nucleotides are TGTGCCAGCAGCGCCGAGGGGGTTAGCACAGATACGCAGTATTTT. Its translation is CASSAEGVSTDTQYF. Full variable domain (remainder filled in from reference TRBV9 and TRBJ2-3): DSGVTQTPKHLITATGQRVTLRCSPRSGDLSVYWYQQSLDQGLQFLIQYYNGEERAKGNILERFSAQQFPDLHSELNLSSLELGDSALYFCASSAEGVSTDTQYFGPGTRLTVL.

This clonotype was observed a handful of times. The CDR3 loop reads CASSQELAYEQFF. In DNA, the CDR3 is TGCGCCAGCAGCCAAGAGTTAGCATATGAGCAGTTCTTC. The chain is built from TRBV4-1 and TRBJ2-1; D gene uncertain. Trimming shortened V by 0 bases and J by 8 bases, and 8 bases separated the two germline ends. The CDR3 has 13 amino acids. Germline V gene data show CDR1 as MGHRA and CDR2 as YSYEKL.

In this sample, this clonotype turned up a few times. The J gene is TRBJ1-1, the V gene TRBV19, with D possibly matching TRBD1 (5 bases). Germline V gives CDR1 LNHDA, CDR2 SQIVND (reference sequence). The germline V and J ends were trimmed by 3 bases and 2 bases, with 13 bases remaining between them. This CDR3 spans 15 amino acids. The CDR3 here is CASSIGGNLNTEAFF. The DNA of the CDR3 is TGTGCCAGTAGTATTGGGGGAAACTTAAACACTGAAGCTTTCTTT.

The chain joins TRBV20-1 to TRBJ2-5; TRBD1 might be the D (5 bases). The CDR3 sequence is 12 residues long. The germline CDR1 and CDR2 sequences are DFQATT and SNEGSKA (reference sequence). V was clipped by 4 bases and J by 0 bases, with 6 bases between them. The CDR3 reads CSAMTDQETQYF. The CDR3 DNA sequence: TGCAGTGCTATGACAGACCAAGAGACCCAGTACTTC.

The rearrangement links TRBV30 to TRBJ2-1; 10 bases are shared with TRBD1. The J segment lost 7 bases and the V segment lost 5 bases, leaving 8 bases of the junction unmatched. CDR3 length: 14 residues. The V gene's germline CDR1 is GTSNPN and CDR2 SVGIG (reference sequence). CDR3 in DNA: TGTGCCTGGGAGGACAGGGGGATTAAAAATGAGCAGTTCTTC. Its translation: CAWEDRGIKNEQFF.

The table lists this clonotype with a few counts. The J gene is TRBJ1-2, the V gene TRBV7-9, with D possibly matching TRBD1 (5 bases). With 5 bases removed from V and 6 bases from J, the gap between germline ends came to 16 bases. The CDR3 is made up of 14 amino acids. CDR1 is SEHNR, CDR2 FQNEAQ, per germline (reference sequence). CDR3 sequence: CASSRGTSWDGYTF. DNA for the CDR3: TGTGCCAGCAGCCGCGGGACTTCGTGGGATGGCTACACCTTC.

CDR3 nucleotide sequence: TGTGCCAGCAGCTCGACTAGCGGGAGAACAGAGACCCAGTACTTC. Amino acid sequence: CASSSTSGRTETQYF. The chain is built from TRBV7-6 and TRBJ2-5; 12 bases are shared with TRBD2. This CDR3 region has 15 residues. In germline, CDR1 is SGHVS, CDR2 FNYEAQ. Trimming at V came to 4 bases and at J to 4 bases, leaving 4 bases not matched to a gene. Supplemented by reference TRBV7-6 and TRBJ2-5, the full variable domain reads GAGVSQSPRYKVTKRGQDVALRCDPISGHVSLYWYRQALGQGPEFLTYFNYEAQQDKSGLPNDRFSAERPEGSISTLTIQRTEQRDSAMYRCASSSTSGRTETQYFGPGTRLLVL.

A few counts support this clonotype. The chain recombines TRBV24-1 with TRBJ2-1, with 10 bases that match TRBD2. The ends lost 4 bases at V and 4 bases at J; junction bases unmatched: 9. Germline-derived CDR1 and CDR2 are KGHDR and SFDVKD. The CDR3 consists of 17 residues. The CDR3 loop reads CATSDPTAGGVYNEQFF. The CDR3 DNA follows: TGTGCCACCAGTGACCCCACAGCGGGAGGGGTATACAATGAGCAGTTCTTC.

V is TRBV29-1 and J is TRBJ2-5, with D perhaps matching TRBD2 (6 bases). CDR1 SQVTM and CDR2 ANQGSEA come from the germline V gene. The length of the CDR3 is 14 residues. Deletions cut 3 bases from V and 1 base from J, with 12 bases between. The CDR3 sequence: CSVDSGGVQETQYF. The CDR3 DNA follows: TGCAGCGTTGATTCTGGCGGGGTCCAAGAGACCCAGTACTTC.

The chain uses TRBV14 and TRBJ2-1, with D hard to call. V was pared by 1 base and J by 9 bases, with 4 bases between. CDR3 length: 11 residues. Germline-derived CDR1 and CDR2 are SGHDN and FVKESK. The CDR3 bases are TGTGCCAGCAGCCAAGGTACTGAGCAGTTCTTC. It encodes CASSQGTEQFF.

This clonotype was seen more than once but under ten times. The chain has TRBV29-1 and TRBJ1-2; the D gene is possibly TRBD1 (5 bases). The CDR3 runs to 13 residues. Per the germline V gene, CDR1 is SQVTM and CDR2 is ANQGSEA. Trimming took off 2 bases at V and 0 bases at J, with 7 bases between the two ends. The CDR3 nucleotides read TGCAGCGTTGAAAGGGACCCTAACTATGGCTACACCTTC. Translation: CSVERDPNYGYTF.

This clonotype has just a few counts. This chain joins TRBV4-1 and TRBJ2-1, with D perhaps matching TRBD2 (5 bases). The CDR3 contains 16 residues. The germline V gene has CDR1 MGHRA and CDR2 YSYEKL. V shed 0 bases and J shed 3 bases, with 12 bases lying between them. The CDR3 coding sequence is TGCGCCAGCAGCCAAGATTACGCGGGTCGCTACAATGAGCAGTTCTTC. This codes for CASSQDYAGRYNEQFF.